This entry lists 32 T cell receptor beta chains sequenced from one sample in a study of cytomegalovirus exposure and HLA in healthy donors. The study ran its PCR with 60 Vbeta and 13 Jbeta primers. TCRdb's table, derived via immunoSEQ multiplex PCR, lists solely in-frame clones and lacks some. The profile shows approximately 200,000 clones, approximately 79% of them singletons. The sample taken for sequencing was PBMCs. Source of these receptors: a girl under 10 years old in good health and CMV-seronegative.

The rearrangement links TRBV4-1 to TRBJ2-5, with 7 bases identical to TRBD1. This CDR3 is built from 15 residues. Trimming removed 2 bases from V and 1 base from J; junction bases left unmatched: 4. Germline loops: CDR1 MGHRA, CDR2 YSYEKL. CDR3 loop: CASSQTGTAQETQYF. CDR3 coding DNA: TGCGCCAGCAGCCAAACCGGGACAGCCCAAGAGACCCAGTACTTC.

CDR3 region: CASSPLTVMNTEAFF. In nucleotides, the CDR3 is TGTGCCAGCAGTCCCTTGACAGTTATGAACACTGAAGCTTTCTTT. The chain uses TRBV6-5 and TRBJ1-1; TRBD1 is a possible D gene (5 bases). CDR1 and CDR2 (germline): MNHEY, SVGAGI. V shed 5 bases and J shed 0 bases, with 13 bases lying between them. The CDR3 totals 15 residues.

The genes are TRBV19 and TRBJ1-2, with 8 bases aligning to TRBD1. J lost 4 bases, V lost 0 bases, and 7 bases had no gene match. The CDR3 is 16 amino acids. In germline, CDR1 is LNHDA, CDR2 SQIVND (reference sequence). CDR3 protein: CASSIDYGQGSYGYTF. For the CDR3, the DNA is TGTGCCAGTAGTATAGATTATGGACAGGGAAGCTATGGCTACACCTTC.

This clone was found a few times. This rearrangement joins TRBV18 to TRBJ2-7; the D gene is possibly TRBD1 (5 bases). The V end lost 2 bases, the J end lost 0 bases, and 11 bases lay between the germline ends. Germline V gene data show CDR1 as KGHSH and CDR2 as LQKENI. The CDR3 has 15 residues. The CDR3: CASSPMGQGSYEQYF. As DNA, the CDR3 is TGTGCCAGCTCACCAATGGGTCAGGGCTCCTACGAGCAGTACTTC.

V and J are TRBV7-6 and TRBJ2-5, with D perhaps TRBD2 (5 bases). Germline V gives CDR1 SGHVS, CDR2 FNYEAQ. The CDR3 extends over 11 amino acids. Between the trimmed V and J ends, which lost 1 base and 9 bases, there was a span of 6 bases. In nucleotides, the CDR3 is TGTGCCAGCAGCTTAGGAGCGGCCCAGTACTTC. Encoded protein: CASSLGAAQYF.

This clone was counted once. The chain couples TRBV27 to TRBJ1-2; 8 nucleotides match TRBD1. Germline V CDR1 and CDR2: MNHEY, SMNVEV (reference sequence). J was trimmed by 2 bases and V by 6 bases; bases with no gene match: 11. The CDR3 length is 16 residues. The CDR3 nucleotides are TGTGCCAGCAGCCAAAGACCAGGGGGCGCGAACTATGGCTACACCTTC. This codes for CASSQRPGGANYGYTF.

The genes are TRBV7-9 and TRBJ1-4; maybe TRBD1 (5 bases). Trimming took off 2 bases at V and 5 bases at J, with 15 bases between the two ends. Germline lookup yields CDR1 SEHNR and CDR2 FQNEAQ (reference sequence). This CDR3 has 16 residues. CDR3 region: CASSLFQGTKNEKLFF. For the CDR3, the DNA is TGTGCCAGCAGCTTATTTCAAGGGACTAAGAATGAAAAACTGTTTTTT.

This clone appeared once. The CDR3 sequence: CASSPQSVGGNEQFF. The CDR3 coding sequence is TGTGCCAGCTCACCACAGAGCGTGGGGGGGAATGAGCAGTTCTTC. The chain uses TRBV18 and TRBJ2-1; 7 nucleotides agree with TRBD2. V was clipped by 1 base and J by 7 bases; unmatched bases: 7. Germline lookup yields CDR1 KGHSH and CDR2 LQKENI. The CDR3 consists of 15 residues.

This chain joins TRBV19 and TRBJ1-5, with 10 bases that match TRBD1. V lost 4 bases to trimming and J lost 5 bases; unmatched junction nucleotides: 11. This CDR3 contains 17 residues. Germline values: CDR1 LNHDA, CDR2 SQIVND (reference sequence). Here the CDR3 reads CASSTLTGGGWYQPQHF. For the CDR3, the DNA is TGTGCCAGTAGTACCTTGACAGGGGGCGGTTGGTATCAGCCCCAGCATTTT.

The chain employs TRBV6-6 and TRBJ2-7; the D gene is possibly TRBD1 (6 bases). The V gene's germline CDR1 is MNHNY and CDR2 SVGAGI (reference sequence). The CDR3 extends over 14 amino acids. Trimming removed 5 bases at V and 6 bases at J, with 17 bases between. CDR3: CASSNRVIYSEQYF. DNA for the CDR3: TGTGCCAGCAGTAACAGGGTGATTTACTCCGAGCAGTACTTC.

The chain couples TRBV6-1 to TRBJ1-5; D is perhaps TRBD1 (5 bases). V lost 3 bases and J 3 bases, leaving 12 bases between the germline ends. Germline assignment: CDR1 MNHNS and CDR2 SASEGT. The CDR3 spans 15 residues. Here the CDR3 DNA reads TGTGCCAGCAGTGAGTCAGGGATTTCCAATCAGCCCCAGCATTTT. The encoded protein is CASSESGISNQPQHF.

The gene calls are TRBV2 and TRBJ1-2, with D possibly being TRBD1 (5 bases). V lost 8 bases and J 5 bases, leaving 18 bases between the germline ends. The germline V gene has CDR1 SNHLY and CDR2 FYNNEI. This CDR3 is built from 14 residues. Here the CDR3 reads CASRGFVQEYGYTF. DNA of the CDR3: TGTGCCAGCCGTGGTTTTGTACAGGAATATGGCTACACCTTC.

Points on this clone: One end of the junction fails to match germline, which may point to a read error. The CDR3 here is CSAGDAYEQYF. The CDR3 region has the DNA TGCAGTGCTGGAGACGCGTATGAGCAGTACTTC. The chain carries TRBV20-1 and TRBJ2-7; D not resolved. CDR3 length: 11 residues. CDR1 DFQATT and CDR2 SNEGSKA come from the germline V gene (reference sequence).

This chain uses TRBV27 with TRBJ2-1, with 7 positions matching TRBD2. After removal of 3 bases from V and 8 bases from J, the junction contained 10 bases not matched to a gene. The CDR3 is made up of 15 amino acids. Germline V gene lookup returns CDR1 MNHEY and CDR2 SMNVEV (reference sequence). The CDR3 loop reads CASSFLGGYRDEQFF. CDR3 in DNA: TGTGCCAGCAGTTTTTTGGGAGGGTATAGGGATGAGCAGTTCTTC.

This clone was seen a handful of times. The chain couples TRBV14 to TRBJ2-5, with TRBD1 matching over 8 bases. There are 14 residues in the CDR3. Trimming took 4 bases from V and 5 from J; bases not matched to a gene: 6. Germline V lookup: CDR1 SGHDN, CDR2 FVKESK. CDR3 amino acids: CASSRLTGGETQYF. The CDR3 DNA follows: TGTGCCAGCAGCCGTCTAACAGGGGGTGAGACCCAGTACTTC.

The CDR3 coding sequence is TGTGCCAGCGGACTAGGGGAGACCCAGTACTTC. Its translation: CASGLGETQYF. This rearrangement joins TRBV25-1 to TRBJ2-5, with TRBD2 identical over 7 bases. J was trimmed by 5 bases and V by 8 bases; bases with no gene match: 2. Germline V gene lookup returns CDR1 MGHDK and CDR2 SYGVNS. This CDR3 has 11 residues.

The V call is TRBV27, the J call TRBJ1-1, with no clear D. The CDR3 runs 14 residues. V lost 3 bases and J lost 4, with 12 bases in between. Germline values: CDR1 MNHEY, CDR2 SMNVEV (reference sequence). The CDR3 loop is CASSFQIGGTEAFF. As DNA, the CDR3 is TGTGCCAGCAGTTTTCAAATCGGCGGCACTGAAGCTTTCTTT.

This chain uses TRBV7-9 with TRBJ2-2; 10 bases are shared with TRBD1. V was pared by 2 bases and J by 5 bases, with 8 bases of the junction left unmatched. This CDR3 spans 17 amino acids. Per germline, CDR1 SEHNR and CDR2 FQNEAQ (reference sequence). As DNA, the CDR3 is TGTGCCAGCAGCTTAATTAGACAGGGGGCGCCAACCGGGGAGCTGTTTTTT. Translation gives CASSLIRQGAPTGELFF.

The CDR3 region is CASSFSGANEQYF. The CDR3 nucleotides are TGTGCCAGCAGCTTTTCAGGGGCCAACGAGCAGTACTTC. The gene calls are TRBV7-9 and TRBJ2-7; tentative D call: TRBD1 (6 bases). The length of the CDR3 is 13 residues. CDR1 is SEHNR, CDR2 FQNEAQ, per germline (reference sequence). Trimming pared 3 bases from V and 5 bases from J, leaving 11 bases between.

J is TRBJ2-1 and V is TRBV10-1; 8 nucleotides agree with TRBD1. This CDR3 comprises 14 residues. Germline CDR1 reads WNHNN; CDR2 reads SYGVQD (reference sequence). Trimming at V came to 3 bases and at J to 8 bases, leaving 6 bases not matched to a gene. DNA for the CDR3: TGCGCCAGCAGTGAAATGACAGGGGCCTATGAGCAGTTCTTC. Amino acid sequence: CASSEMTGAYEQFF.

This chain connects TRBV25-1 to TRBJ2-3; D is possibly TRBD1 (5 bases). V lost 6 bases and J 3 bases, leaving 13 bases between the germline ends. The CDR3 is made up of 14 amino acids. Per germline, CDR1 MGHDK and CDR2 SYGVNS. The CDR3 sequence: CASRGAFGTDTQYF. The CDR3 DNA sequence: TGTGCCAGCAGAGGGGCCTTCGGGACAGATACGCAGTATTTT.

This clone has just a few counts. The chain has TRBV19 and TRBJ1-2; the D gene is possibly TRBD1 (6 bases). CDR3 length: 12 residues. V lost 6 bases, J lost 8 bases, and 13 bases lay in between. Germline CDR1 and CDR2: LNHDA and SQIVND (reference sequence). The DNA for the CDR3 is TGTGCCAGTAGGGAACAGGGCTGGGGCTACACCTTC. Translating it yields CASREQGWGYTF.

This clone was observed a single time. The chain joins TRBV25-1 to TRBJ1-3; the match to TRBD1 covers 8 bases. The CDR3 consists of 17 residues. The germline V gene has CDR1 MGHDK and CDR2 SYGVNS. V trimming: 6 bases; J trimming: 0 bases; junction bases outside the gene matches: 10. The CDR3 nucleotides read TGTGCCAGCAGAGAGTCCGGGACAGGAGCCTCTGGAAACACCATATATTTT. It specifies CASRESGTGASGNTIYF.

CDR3 nucleotide sequence: TGTGCCATCAGTGGGTCGACTAGCGACGGGCGGGGAGATACGCAGTATTTT. The encoded protein is CAISGSTSDGRGDTQYF. The chain combines TRBV10-3 with TRBJ2-3; TRBD2 matches 8 bases. The CDR3 consists of 17 residues. The V gene's germline CDR1 is ENHRY and CDR2 SYGVKD. Trimming took 4 bases from V and 5 from J; bases not matched to a gene: 14.

This rearrangement joins TRBV5-1 to TRBJ2-1, with 8 bases matching TRBD2. CDR1 and CDR2 from the germline V gene are SGHRS and YFSETQ. The CDR3 is 16 residues long. With 4 bases clipped from V and 8 bases from J, the junction kept 14 bases outside the gene matches. The CDR3 protein is CASSPGPGGLRDEQFF. CDR3 sequence (DNA): TGCGCCAGCAGCCCGGGACCGGGGGGGCTTAGGGATGAGCAGTTCTTC.

J is TRBJ1-5 and V is TRBV5-3; TRBD1 matches at 9 bases. TRBV5-3 belongs to the ORF category, with a function that is uncertain. V was pared by 0 bases and J by 1 base, with 11 bases of the junction left unmatched. The CDR3 length is 19 residues. The CDR3 loop is CARSLERDRESRSNQPQHF. The CDR3 DNA is TGTGCCAGAAGCTTGGAGAGGGACAGGGAAAGTCGAAGCAATCAGCCCCAGCATTTT.

The V call is TRBV6-5, the J call TRBJ2-2; tentatively, D is TRBD1 (6 bases). CDR3 length: 13 residues. The ends were cut back, 7 bases at V and 3 bases at J, with 9 bases in the middle. From germline, CDR1 is MNHEY and CDR2 SVGAGI. CDR3 region: CASTSGDTGELFF. The CDR3 region has the DNA TGTGCCAGCACTTCAGGGGACACCGGGGAGCTGTTTTTT.

The chain couples TRBV7-9 to TRBJ2-5, with a weak D call TRBD1 (6 bases). Germline V gene sequence: CDR1 SEHNR, CDR2 FQNEAQ (reference sequence). Trimming left V 4 bases short and J 1 base short, with 13 bases between. The CDR3 contains 15 residues. CDR3 nucleotides: TGTGCCAGCAGCTCCCGACAGGTTACCCAAGAGACCCAGTACTTC. Translated: CASSSRQVTQETQYF. Supplemented by reference TRBV7-9 and TRBJ2-5, the full variable domain reads DTGVSQNPRHKITKRGQNVTFRCDPISEHNRLYWYRQTLGQGPEFLTYFQNEAQLEKSRLLSDRFSAERPKGSFSTLEIQRTEQGDSAMYLCASSSRQVTQETQYFGPGTRLLVL.

This CDR3 is CASSLAWGGTDYYEQYF. The DNA for the CDR3 is TGCGCCAGCAGCTTGGCCTGGGGTGGGACAGATTACTACGAGCAGTACTTC. The genes are TRBV5-1 and TRBJ2-7, with 7 nucleotides matching TRBD1. The CDR3 has 17 residues. Germline CDR1 and CDR2: SGHRS and YFSETQ. Trimming cost V 0 bases and J 3 bases; bases outside gene matches: 12.

The V call is TRBV2, the J call TRBJ2-7, with D tentatively TRBD1 (6 bases). CDR1 and CDR2 from the germline V gene are SNHLY and FYNNEI. With 5 bases removed from V and 5 bases from J, the gap between germline ends came to 22 bases. The CDR3 loop spans 16 amino acids. CDR3 DNA sequence: TGTGCCAGCAGTCCCTTCGGGGTACAGGGCACGGACGAGCAGTACTTC. This gives the protein CASSPFGVQGTDEQYF.

This rearrangement joins TRBV2 to TRBJ2-1; 13 nucleotides agree with TRBD2. This CDR3 contains 17 residues. Germline V lookup: CDR1 SNHLY, CDR2 FYNNEI. Trimming took 4 bases from V and 2 from J; bases not matched to a gene: 5. CDR3 in amino acids: CASSGLLAGGTYNEQFF. The CDR3, as DNA: TGTGCCAGCAGTGGGTTACTAGCGGGAGGGACCTACAATGAGCAGTTCTTC.

The chain is built from TRBV7-2 and TRBJ2-7; TRBD1 is a possible D gene (7 bases). CDR1 is SGHTA and CDR2 is FQGNSA in the germline V gene. V shed 4 bases and J shed 0 bases, with 16 bases lying between them. The CDR3 extends over 16 amino acids. The DNA for the CDR3 is TGTGCCAGCAGCTCGGCCGGAGGGGGCATCTCCTACGAGCAGTACTTC. Its protein is CASSSAGGGISYEQYF. Full variable domain (outside the CDR3, taken from reference TRBV7-2 and TRBJ2-7): GAGVSQSPSNKVTEKGKDVELRCDPISGHTALYWYRQSLGQGLEFLIYFQGNSAPDKSGLPSDRFSAERTGGSVSTLTIQRTQQEDSAVYLCASSSAGGGISYEQYFGPGTRLTVT.